This TCR beta chain was identified during a study of T cell changes during pregnancy in multiple sclerosis. Trimming at V came to 3 bases and at J to 6 bases, leaving 7 bases not matched to a gene. CDR3 length: 16 residues. Germline CDR1 and CDR2: MDHEN and SYDVKM. The protocol was immunoSEQ multiplex PCR, while the TCRdb copy is restricted to in-frame clones and leaves out a portion. The sample lists tens of thousands of clones; approximately 89% were seen once. The sequence was obtained from a female donor with multiple sclerosis, enrolled in a pregnancy study. The sample in question was CD8+ T cells from peripheral blood mononuclear cells, obtained in the second trimester of pregnancy. This rearrangement joins TRBV28 to TRBJ2-5; 13 positions match TRBD2. The DNA for the CDR3 is TGTGCCAGCAGTTTCCCCGGGACTAGCGGGATAAAGACCCAGTACTTC. Protein product: CASSFPGTSGIKTQYF. The full variable domain, rest sourced from reference TRBV28 and TRBJ2-5, is DVKVTQSSRYLVKRTGEKVFLECVQDMDHENMFWYRQDPGLGLRLIYFSYDVKMKEKGDIPEGYSVSREKKERFSLILESASTNQTSMYLCASSFPGTSGIKTQYFGPGTRLLVL.